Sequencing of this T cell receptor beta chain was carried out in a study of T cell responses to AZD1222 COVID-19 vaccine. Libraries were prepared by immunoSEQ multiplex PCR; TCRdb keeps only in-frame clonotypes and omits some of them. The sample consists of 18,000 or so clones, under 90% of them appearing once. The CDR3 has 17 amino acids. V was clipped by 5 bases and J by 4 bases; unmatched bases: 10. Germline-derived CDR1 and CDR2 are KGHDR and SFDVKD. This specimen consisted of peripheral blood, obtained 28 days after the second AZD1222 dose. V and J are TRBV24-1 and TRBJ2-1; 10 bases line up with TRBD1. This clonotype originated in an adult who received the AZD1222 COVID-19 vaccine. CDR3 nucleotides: TGTGCCACCAGTGGCTTCGACGGGACAGGGGATTACAATGAGCAGTTCTTC. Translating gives CATSGFDGTGDYNEQFF.